The source of this TCR beta chain is a study of TIL therapy for anti-PD-1-resistant metastatic lung cancer. This CDR3 spans 13 amino acids. Germline CDR1 is SQVTM and CDR2 is ANQGSEA. Trimming removed 3 bases from V and 1 base from J, with 8 bases in between. The libraries were made with immunoSEQ v3. The protocol was immunoSEQ multiplex PCR, while the TCRdb copy is restricted to in-frame clones and leaves out a portion. The data contain some 50,000 clones, around three quarters of them singletons. Time point noted: pre-treatment sample, taken before nivolumab and TIL therapy. The sequencing used blood, collected at baseline. The receptor comes from a man aged 70 or older with non-small cell lung cancer. This chain uses TRBV29-1 with TRBJ2-3; D is uncertain. As DNA, the CDR3 is TGCAGCGTTGATCCTACCGGCACAGATACGCAGTATTTT. It specifies CSVDPTGTDTQYF.